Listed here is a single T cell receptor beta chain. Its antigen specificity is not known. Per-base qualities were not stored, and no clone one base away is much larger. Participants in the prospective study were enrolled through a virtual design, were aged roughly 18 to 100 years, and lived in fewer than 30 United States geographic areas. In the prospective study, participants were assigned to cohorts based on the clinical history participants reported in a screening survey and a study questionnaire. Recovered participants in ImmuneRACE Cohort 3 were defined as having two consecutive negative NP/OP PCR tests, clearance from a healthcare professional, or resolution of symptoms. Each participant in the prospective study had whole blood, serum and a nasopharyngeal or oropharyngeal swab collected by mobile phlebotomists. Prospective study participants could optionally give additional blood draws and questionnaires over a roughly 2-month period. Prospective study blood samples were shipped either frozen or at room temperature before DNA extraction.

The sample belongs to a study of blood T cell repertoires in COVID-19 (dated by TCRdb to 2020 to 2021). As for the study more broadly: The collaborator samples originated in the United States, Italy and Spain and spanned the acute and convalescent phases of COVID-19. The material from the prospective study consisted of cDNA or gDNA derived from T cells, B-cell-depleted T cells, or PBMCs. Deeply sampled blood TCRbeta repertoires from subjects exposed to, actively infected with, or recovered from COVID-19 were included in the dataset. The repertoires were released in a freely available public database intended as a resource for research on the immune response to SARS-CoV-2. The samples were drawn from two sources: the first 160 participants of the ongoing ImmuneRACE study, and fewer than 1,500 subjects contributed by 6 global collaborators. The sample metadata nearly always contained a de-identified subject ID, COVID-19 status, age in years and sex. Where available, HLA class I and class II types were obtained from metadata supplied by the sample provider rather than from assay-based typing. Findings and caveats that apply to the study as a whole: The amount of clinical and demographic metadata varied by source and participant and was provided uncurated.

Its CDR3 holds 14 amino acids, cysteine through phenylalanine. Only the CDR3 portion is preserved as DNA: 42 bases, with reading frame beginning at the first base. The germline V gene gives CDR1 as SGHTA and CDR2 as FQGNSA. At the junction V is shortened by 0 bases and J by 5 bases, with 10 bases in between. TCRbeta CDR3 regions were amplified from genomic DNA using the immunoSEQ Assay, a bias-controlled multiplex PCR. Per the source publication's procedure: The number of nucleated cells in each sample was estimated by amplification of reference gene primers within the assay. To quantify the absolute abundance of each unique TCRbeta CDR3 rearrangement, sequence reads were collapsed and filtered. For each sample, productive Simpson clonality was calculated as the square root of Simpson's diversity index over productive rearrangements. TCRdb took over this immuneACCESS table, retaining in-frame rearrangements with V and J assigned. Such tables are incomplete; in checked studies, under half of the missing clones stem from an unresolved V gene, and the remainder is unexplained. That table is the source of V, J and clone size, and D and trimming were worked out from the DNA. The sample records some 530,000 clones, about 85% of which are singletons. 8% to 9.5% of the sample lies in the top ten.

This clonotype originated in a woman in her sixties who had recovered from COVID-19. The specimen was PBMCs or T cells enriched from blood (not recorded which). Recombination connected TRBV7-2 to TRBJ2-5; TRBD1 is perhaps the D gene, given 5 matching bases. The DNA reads TGTGCCAGCAGCTTAGCTAGGGGTTTGGAGACCCAGTACTTC. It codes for CASSLARGLETQYF.